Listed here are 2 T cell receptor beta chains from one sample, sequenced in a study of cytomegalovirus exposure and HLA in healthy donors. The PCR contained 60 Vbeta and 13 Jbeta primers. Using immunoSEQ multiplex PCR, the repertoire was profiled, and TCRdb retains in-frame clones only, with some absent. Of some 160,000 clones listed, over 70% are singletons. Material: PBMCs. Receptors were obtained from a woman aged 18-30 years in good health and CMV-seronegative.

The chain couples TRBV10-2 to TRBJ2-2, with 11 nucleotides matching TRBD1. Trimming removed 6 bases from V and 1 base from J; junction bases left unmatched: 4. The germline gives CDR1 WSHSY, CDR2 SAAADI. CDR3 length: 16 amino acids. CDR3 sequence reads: CASRPGTGGNTGELFF. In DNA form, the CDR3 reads TGCGCCAGCAGACCCGGGACAGGGGGGAACACCGGGGAGCTGTTTTTT.

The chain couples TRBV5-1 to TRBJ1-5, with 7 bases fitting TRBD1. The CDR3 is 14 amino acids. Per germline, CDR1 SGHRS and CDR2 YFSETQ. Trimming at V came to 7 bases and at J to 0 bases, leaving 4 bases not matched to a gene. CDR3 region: CASFDRASNQPQHF. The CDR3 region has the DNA TGCGCCAGCTTTGACAGGGCTAGCAATCAGCCCCAGCATTTT.